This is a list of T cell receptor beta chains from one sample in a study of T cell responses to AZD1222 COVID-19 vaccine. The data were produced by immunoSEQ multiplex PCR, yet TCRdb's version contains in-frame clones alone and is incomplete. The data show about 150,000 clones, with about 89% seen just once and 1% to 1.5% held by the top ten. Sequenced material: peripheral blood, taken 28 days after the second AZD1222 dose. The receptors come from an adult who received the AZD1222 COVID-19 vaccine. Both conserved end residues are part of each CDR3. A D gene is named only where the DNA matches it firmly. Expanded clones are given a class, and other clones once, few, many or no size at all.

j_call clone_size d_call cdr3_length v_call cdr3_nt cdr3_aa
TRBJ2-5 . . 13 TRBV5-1 TGCGCCAGCAGCCCGGGCTGGGAGGAGACCCAGTACTTC CASSPGWEETQYF
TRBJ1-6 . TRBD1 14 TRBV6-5 TGTGCCAGCAGTAAGGGACAGGGGTATTCACCCCTCCACTTT CASSKGQGYSPLHF
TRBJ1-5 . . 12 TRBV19 TGTGCCAGTATGGACACCAATCAGCCCCAGCATTTT CASMDTNQPQHF
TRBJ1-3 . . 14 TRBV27 TGTGCCAGCAGTTTGATGGGTTCTGGAAACACCATATATTTT CASSLMGSGNTIYF
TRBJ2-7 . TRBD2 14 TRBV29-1 TGCAGCGTTGAAGATTCGGGACTCGGGGGGATTCCTGACTTC CSVEDSGLGGIPDF
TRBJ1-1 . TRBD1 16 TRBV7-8 TGTGCCAGCAGCCCGACCTCTACAGGGGGCGGCACTGAAGCTTTCTTT CASSPTSTGGGTEAFF
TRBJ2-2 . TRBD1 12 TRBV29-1 TGCAGCGGGGGACAGCCGCCCGGGGAGCTGTTTTTT CSGGQPPGELFF
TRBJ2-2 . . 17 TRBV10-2 TGCGCCAGCAGTGAGTCGAGTTGGGGCAGGAGGGCCGGGGAGCTGTTTTTT CASSESSWGRRAGELFF
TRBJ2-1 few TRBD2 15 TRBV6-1 TGTGCCAGCAGTGAAACCGGGGGGGCATACAATGAGCAGTTCTTC CASSETGGAYNEQFF
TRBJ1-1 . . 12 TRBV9 TGTGCCAGCAGCGGGGGTGGCACTGAAGCTTTCTTT CASSGGGTEAFF
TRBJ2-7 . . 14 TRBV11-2 TGTGCCAGCAGCCCGTCCGGGACCGGTTACGAGCAGTACTTC CASSPSGTGYEQYF
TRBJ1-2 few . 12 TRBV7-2 TGTGCCAGCAGCTCCCGGTTATATGGCTACACCTTC CASSSRLYGYTF
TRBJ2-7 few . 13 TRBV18 TGTGCCAGCTCACCACCGACGGACTACGAGCAGTACTTC CASSPPTDYEQYF
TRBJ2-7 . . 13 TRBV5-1 TGCGCCAGCAGCTCGGACAGTTCTCTCGAGCAGTACTTC CASSSDSSLEQYF
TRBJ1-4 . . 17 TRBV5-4 TGTGCCAGCAGCTTGGGAACTTCTAGGGGTCCAGAAGGAAAACTGTTTTTT CASSLGTSRGPEGKLFF
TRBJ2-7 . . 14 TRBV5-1 TGCGCCAGCAGCTTGGAATTAGATCAGAACGAGCAGTACTTC CASSLELDQNEQYF
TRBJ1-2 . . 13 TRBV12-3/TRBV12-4 TGTGCCAGCAGCCGTCATATTAACTATGGCTACACCTTC CASSRHINYGYTF
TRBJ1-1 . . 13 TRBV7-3 TGTGCCAGCGGGCCCGGGATGAACACTGAAGCTTTCTTT CASGPGMNTEAFF
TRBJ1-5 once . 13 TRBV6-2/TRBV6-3 TGTGCCAGCAGCCAGGGCGAGAATCAGCCCCAGCATTTT CASSQGENQPQHF
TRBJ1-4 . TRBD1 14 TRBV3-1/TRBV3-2 TGTGCCAGCAGCCCGACAGGGTTGGATGAAAAACTGTTTTTT CASSPTGLDEKLFF
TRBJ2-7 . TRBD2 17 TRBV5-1 TGCGCCAGCAGCGAAGGACTAGCGGGGGGAGTGAGCTACGAGCAGTACTTC CASSEGLAGGVSYEQYF
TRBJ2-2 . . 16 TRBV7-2 TGTGCCAGCAGCTTCCGCCCTCCGGGAAACACCGGGGAGCTGTTTTTT CASSFRPPGNTGELFF
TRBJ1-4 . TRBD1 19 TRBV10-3 TGTGCCATCAATTTTTCTTTAAGGGACAGGGCCCATCTTCGTGAAAAACTGTTTTTT CAINFSLRDRAHLREKLFF
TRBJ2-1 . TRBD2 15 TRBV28 TGTGCCAGCACCAAAGGACTAGCGGGCATCGATGAGCAGTTCTTC CASTKGLAGIDEQFF
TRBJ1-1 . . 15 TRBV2 TGTGCCAGCAGACCCTTGACAGCCATGAACACTGAAGCTTTCTTT CASRPLTAMNTEAFF
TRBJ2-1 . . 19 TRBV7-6 TGTGCCAGCAGCTTAGTGGCGGACAGTAGCAACGGGTCCTACAATGAGCAGTTCTTC CASSLVADSSNGSYNEQFF
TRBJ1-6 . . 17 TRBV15 TGTGCCACCAGCAGAGAGGTCGGGGTCTCCTATAATTCACCCCTCCACTTT CATSREVGVSYNSPLHF
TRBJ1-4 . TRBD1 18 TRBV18 TGTGCCAGCTCACCATTCGTCCAAGGGACAGCAACTAATGAAAAACTGTTTTTT CASSPFVQGTATNEKLFF
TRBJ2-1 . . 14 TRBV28 TGTGCCAGCAGACTCGGGATCTCCCAGGGTGAGCAGTTCTTC CASRLGISQGEQFF
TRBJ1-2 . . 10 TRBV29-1 TGCAGCGTTGACTGGAATGGCTACACCTTC CSVDWNGYTF
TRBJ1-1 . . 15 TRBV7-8 TGTGCCAGCAGCTTAGGCGGCAAGGCTTACACTGAAGCTTTCTTT CASSLGGKAYTEAFF
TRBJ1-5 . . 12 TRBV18 TGTGCCAGCTCACCGGGGCTTCAGCCCCAGCATTTT CASSPGLQPQHF
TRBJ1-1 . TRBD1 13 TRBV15 TGTGCCACCGCTGGGGACAGGTGGGGGGAAGCTTTCTTT CATAGDRWGEAFF
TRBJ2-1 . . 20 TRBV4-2 TGTGCCAGCAGCCAAGAAGTCCGAGCGGGTGATCTAAGGGAATACAATGAGCAGTTCTTC CASSQEVRAGDLREYNEQFF
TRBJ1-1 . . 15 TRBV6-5 TGTGCCAGCAGTTACGAGGCAGGGGTGGGCACTGAAGCTTTCTTT CASSYEAGVGTEAFF
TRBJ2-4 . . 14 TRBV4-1 TGCGCCAGCAGCCAAGGCCAGGGGGGAGGCATTCAGTACTTC CASSQGQGGGIQYF
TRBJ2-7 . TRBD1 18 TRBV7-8 TGTGCCAGCAGCTTAGGTCGAGCAGGGGGCAGAATAACCTACGAGCAGTACTTC CASSLGRAGGRITYEQYF
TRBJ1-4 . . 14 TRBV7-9 TGTGCCAGCAGCTTGGGACAAGCAAATGAAAAACTGTTTTTT CASSLGQANEKLFF
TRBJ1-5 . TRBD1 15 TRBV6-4 TGTGCCAGCAGTGTTCCCGGGACAGGGATACAGCCCCAGCATTTT CASSVPGTGIQPQHF
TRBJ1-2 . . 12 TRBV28 TGTGCCAGCAGCCCCGGACCCTATGGCTACACCTTC CASSPGPYGYTF
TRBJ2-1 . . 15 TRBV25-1 TGTGCCAGCAGGGAGGGCTTGAGCTCCTACAATGAGCAGTTCTTC CASREGLSSYNEQFF
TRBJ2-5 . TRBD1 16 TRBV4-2 TGTGCCAGCAGCAGCACAGGGGACCGGTACCAAGAGACCCAGTACTTC CASSSTGDRYQETQYF
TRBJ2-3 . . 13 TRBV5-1 TGCGCCAGCAGTCACGAGGGGACAGATACGCAGTATTTT CASSHEGTDTQYF
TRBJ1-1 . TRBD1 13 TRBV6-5 TGTGCCAGCAGTCCGGGACAGATCACTGAAGCTTTCTTT CASSPGQITEAFF
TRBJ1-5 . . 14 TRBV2 TGTGCCAGCAGTGAGTCGGGGGCCAATCAGCCCCAGCATTTT CASSESGANQPQHF
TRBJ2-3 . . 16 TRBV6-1 TGTGCCAGCAGTGAAGCGCGCGGAGGGGGGGTAGATACGCAGTATTTT CASSEARGGGVDTQYF
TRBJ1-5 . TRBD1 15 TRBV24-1 TGTGCCACCAGTGACCCACTACAGGGGAATCAGCCCCAGCATTTT CATSDPLQGNQPQHF
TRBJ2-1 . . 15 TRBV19 TGTGCCAGTAGTATAGCCCCCCAGGGGCGGAATGAGCAGTTCTTC CASSIAPQGRNEQFF
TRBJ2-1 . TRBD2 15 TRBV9 TGTGCCAGCAGCGACAGCGGGAACCCTTACAATGAGCAGTTCTTC CASSDSGNPYNEQFF
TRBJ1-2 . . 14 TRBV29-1 TGCAGCGTTGATTCAGGGTATTCTAACTATGGCTACACCTTC CSVDSGYSNYGYTF
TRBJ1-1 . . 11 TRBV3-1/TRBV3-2 TGTGCCAGCACCTCAGTGGGGGAGCCTTTCTTT CASTSVGEPFF
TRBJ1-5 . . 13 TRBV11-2 TGTGCCAGCAGCTCAGACGGGGTTCAGCCCCAGCATTTT CASSSDGVQPQHF
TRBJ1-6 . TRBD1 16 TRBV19 TGTGCCAGTAGTATAGGCTCGGACAGGGAGCATTCACCCCTCCACTTT CASSIGSDREHSPLHF
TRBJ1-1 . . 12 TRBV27 TGTGCCAGCAGTTCAACAGGCACTGAAGCTTTCTTT CASSSTGTEAFF